The 5 T cell receptor beta chains given below trace back to one sample, sequenced in a study of cytomegalovirus exposure and HLA in healthy donors. Clones were read by immunoSEQ multiplex PCR, and TCRdb kept only the in-frame ones, dropping some. The sample records hundreds of thousands of clones, approximately 87% being singletons. The sequencing input was PBMCs. The source is a woman aged 18-29 years in good health and CMV-seronegative.

V and J are TRBV10-2 and TRBJ2-7; 15 nucleotides match TRBD2. Trimming cost V 6 bases and J 0 bases; bases outside gene matches: 12. The germline V gene encodes CDR1 WSHSY and CDR2 SAAADI. This CDR3 contains 19 residues. The CDR3, as DNA: TGCGCCAGCAGGGAGGGACTAGCGGGAGGCTCCCCGAGCTCCTACGAGCAGTACTTC. The encoded protein is CASREGLAGGSPSSYEQYF.

The chain carries TRBV14 and TRBJ1-5; 10 positions agree with TRBD1. V trimming: 8 bases; J trimming: 5 bases; junction bases outside the gene matches: 15. CDR3 length equals 17 residues. Germline V CDR1 and CDR2: SGHDN, FVKESK. The CDR3 reads CASGTFGTGDPDQPQHF. The CDR3 DNA sequence: TGTGCCAGCGGGACCTTCGGGACAGGGGACCCTGATCAGCCCCAGCATTTT.

The V call is TRBV29-1, the J call TRBJ1-1; a weak D match, TRBD1 (5 bases). This CDR3 contains 9 residues. Looked up from germline, CDR1 is SQVTM and CDR2 is ANQGSEA. V gave up 7 bases and J gave up 8 bases, with 8 bases separating them. The CDR3 DNA reads as TGCAGCGGCGGACAAGAAGCTTTCTTT. It translates to CSGGQEAFF.

The chain uses TRBV10-1 and TRBJ2-7; 8 bases map to TRBD1. Germline V gene lookup returns CDR1 WNHNN and CDR2 SYGVQD (reference sequence). The CDR3 spans 14 residues. The trim removed 0 bases at V and 7 bases at J, leaving 5 bases unmatched. The CDR3 nucleotides are TGCGCCAGCAGTGAGTCGCAGGGGGCAGGTGAGCAGTACTTC. It translates to CASSESQGAGEQYF.

The J gene is TRBJ2-5, the V gene TRBV27; 8 bases are shared with TRBD2. Germline V CDR1 and CDR2: MNHEY, SMNVEV (reference sequence). The CDR3 totals 13 residues. J gave up 10 bases and V 8 bases, and 12 bases lay outside the gene matches. This CDR3 reads CASSEGLGEGQYF. The DNA of the CDR3 is TGTGCCAGCTCCGAGGGACTAGGGGAGGGCCAGTACTTC.